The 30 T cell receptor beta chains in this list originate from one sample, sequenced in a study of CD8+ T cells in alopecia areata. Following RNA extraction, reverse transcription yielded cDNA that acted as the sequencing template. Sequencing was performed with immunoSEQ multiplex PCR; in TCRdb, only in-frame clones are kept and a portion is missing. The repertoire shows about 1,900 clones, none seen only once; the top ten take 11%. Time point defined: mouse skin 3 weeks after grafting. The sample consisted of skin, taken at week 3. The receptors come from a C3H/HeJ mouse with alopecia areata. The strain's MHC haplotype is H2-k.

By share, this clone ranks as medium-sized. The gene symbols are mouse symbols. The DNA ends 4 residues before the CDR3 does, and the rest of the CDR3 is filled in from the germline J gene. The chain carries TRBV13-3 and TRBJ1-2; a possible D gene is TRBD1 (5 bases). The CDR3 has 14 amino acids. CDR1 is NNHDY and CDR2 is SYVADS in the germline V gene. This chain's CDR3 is CASSEGTGGNDYTF. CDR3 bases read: TGTGCCAGCAGTGAGGGGACTGGGGGGAAC.

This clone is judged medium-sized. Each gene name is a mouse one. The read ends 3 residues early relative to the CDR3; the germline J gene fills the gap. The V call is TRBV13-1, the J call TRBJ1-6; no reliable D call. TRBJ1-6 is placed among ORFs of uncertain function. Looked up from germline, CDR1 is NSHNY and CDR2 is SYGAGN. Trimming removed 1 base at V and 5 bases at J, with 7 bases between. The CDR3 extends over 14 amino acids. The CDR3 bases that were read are TGTGCCAGCAGTGATCGCCTGAATAATTCGCCC. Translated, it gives CASSDRLNNSP. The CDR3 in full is CASSDRLNNSPLYF.

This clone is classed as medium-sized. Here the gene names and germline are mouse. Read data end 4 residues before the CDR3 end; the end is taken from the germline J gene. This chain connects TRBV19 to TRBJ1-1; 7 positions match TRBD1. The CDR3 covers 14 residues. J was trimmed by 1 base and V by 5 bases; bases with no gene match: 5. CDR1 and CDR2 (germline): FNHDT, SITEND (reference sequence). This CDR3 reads CASSSDRVNTEVFF. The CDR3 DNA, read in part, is TGTGCCAGCAGCTCAGACAGGGTGAACACA.

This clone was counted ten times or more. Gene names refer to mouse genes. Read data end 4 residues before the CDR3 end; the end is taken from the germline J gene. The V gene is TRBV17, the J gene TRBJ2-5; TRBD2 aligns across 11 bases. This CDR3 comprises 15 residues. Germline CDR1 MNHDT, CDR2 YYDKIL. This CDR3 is CASSKLGGREDTQYF. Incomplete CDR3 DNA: TGTGCTAGCAGTAAACTGGGGGGGCGCGAGGAC.

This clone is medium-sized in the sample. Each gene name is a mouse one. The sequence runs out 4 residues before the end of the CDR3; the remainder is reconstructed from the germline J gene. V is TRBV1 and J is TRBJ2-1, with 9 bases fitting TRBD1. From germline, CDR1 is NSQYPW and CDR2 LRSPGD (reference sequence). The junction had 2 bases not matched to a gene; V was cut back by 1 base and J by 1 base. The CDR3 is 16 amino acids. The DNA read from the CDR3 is TGCACCTGCAGTGCAGCCGGGACAGGGAACTATGCT. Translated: CTCSAAGTGNYA. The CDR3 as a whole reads CTCSAAGTGNYAEQFF.

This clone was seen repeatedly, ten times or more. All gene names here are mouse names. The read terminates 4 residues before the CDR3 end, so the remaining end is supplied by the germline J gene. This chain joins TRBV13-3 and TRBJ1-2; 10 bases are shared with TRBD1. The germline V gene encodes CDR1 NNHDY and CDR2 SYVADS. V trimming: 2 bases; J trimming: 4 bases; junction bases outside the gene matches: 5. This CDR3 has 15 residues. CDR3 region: CASSEKGQGFSDYTF. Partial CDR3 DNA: TGTGCCAGCAGTGAAAAGGGACAGGGGTTCTCC.

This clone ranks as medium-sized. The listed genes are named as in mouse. The sequenced CDR3 bases are TGTGCCAGCAGTATCGGACTGGGGGGCTCCTAT. As protein: CASSIGLGGSY. The complete CDR3 sequence is CASSIGLGGSYEQYF. The rearrangement links TRBV19 to TRBJ2-7; 11 nucleotides line up with TRBD2. The CDR3 is cut off 4 residues early in the read; its end comes from the germline J gene. Germline V gene data show CDR1 as FNHDT and CDR2 as SITEND (reference sequence). This CDR3 contains 15 residues. The trim removed 2 bases at V and 0 bases at J, leaving 1 base unmatched.

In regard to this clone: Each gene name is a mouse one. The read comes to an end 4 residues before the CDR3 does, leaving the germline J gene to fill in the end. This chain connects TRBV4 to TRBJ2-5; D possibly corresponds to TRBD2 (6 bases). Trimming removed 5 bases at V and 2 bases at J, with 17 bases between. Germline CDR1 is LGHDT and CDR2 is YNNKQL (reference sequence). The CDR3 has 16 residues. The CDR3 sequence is CASSHLYAGLQDTQYF. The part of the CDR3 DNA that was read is TGTGCCAGCAGCCACCTATATGCGGGACTCCAAGAC.

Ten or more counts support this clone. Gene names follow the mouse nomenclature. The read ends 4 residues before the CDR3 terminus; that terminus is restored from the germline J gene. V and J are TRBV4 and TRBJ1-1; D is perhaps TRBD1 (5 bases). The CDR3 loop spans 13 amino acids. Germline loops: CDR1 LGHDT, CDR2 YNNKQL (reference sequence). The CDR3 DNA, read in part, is TGTGCCAGCAGCTCGGGACTGGGAAGA. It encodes CASSSGLGR. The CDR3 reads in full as CASSSGLGREVFF.

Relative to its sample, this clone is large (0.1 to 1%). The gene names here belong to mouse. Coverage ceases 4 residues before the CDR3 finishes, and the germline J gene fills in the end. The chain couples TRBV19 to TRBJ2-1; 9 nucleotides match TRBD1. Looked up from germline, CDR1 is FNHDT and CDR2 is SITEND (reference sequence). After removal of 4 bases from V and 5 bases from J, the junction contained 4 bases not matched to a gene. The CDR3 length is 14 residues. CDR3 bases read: TGTGCCAGCAGTCGGGACAGGGTTAATGCT. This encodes CASSRDRVNA. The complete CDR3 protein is CASSRDRVNAEQFF.

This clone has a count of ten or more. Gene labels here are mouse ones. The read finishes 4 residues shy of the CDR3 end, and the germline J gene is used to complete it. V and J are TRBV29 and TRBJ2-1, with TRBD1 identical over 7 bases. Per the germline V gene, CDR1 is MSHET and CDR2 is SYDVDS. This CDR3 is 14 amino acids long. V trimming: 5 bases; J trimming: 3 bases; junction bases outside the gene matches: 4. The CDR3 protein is CASSPRDSYAEQFF. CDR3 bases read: TGTGCTAGCAGTCCCCGGGACAGCTATGCT. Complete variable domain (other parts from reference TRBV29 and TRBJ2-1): DMKVTQMPRYLIKRMGENVLLECGQDMSHETMYWYRQDPGLGLQLIYISYDVDSNSEGDIPKGYRVSRKKREHFSLILDSAKTNQTSVYFCASSPRDSYAEQFFGPGTRLTVL.

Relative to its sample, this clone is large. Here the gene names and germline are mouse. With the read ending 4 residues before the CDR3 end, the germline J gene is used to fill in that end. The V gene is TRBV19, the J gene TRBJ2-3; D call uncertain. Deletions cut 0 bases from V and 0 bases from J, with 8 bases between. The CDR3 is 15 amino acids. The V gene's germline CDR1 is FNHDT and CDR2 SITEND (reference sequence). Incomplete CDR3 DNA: TGTGCCAGCAGTATAGGTCTGACAAGTGCAGAA. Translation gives CASSIGLTSAE. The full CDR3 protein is CASSIGLTSAETLYF. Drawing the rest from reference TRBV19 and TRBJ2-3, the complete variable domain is GGIITQTPKFLIGQEGQKLTLKCQQNFNHDTMYWYRQDSGKGLRLIYYSITENDLQKGDLSEGYDASREKKSSFSLTVTSAQKNEMAVFLCASSIGLTSAETLYFGSGTRLTVL.

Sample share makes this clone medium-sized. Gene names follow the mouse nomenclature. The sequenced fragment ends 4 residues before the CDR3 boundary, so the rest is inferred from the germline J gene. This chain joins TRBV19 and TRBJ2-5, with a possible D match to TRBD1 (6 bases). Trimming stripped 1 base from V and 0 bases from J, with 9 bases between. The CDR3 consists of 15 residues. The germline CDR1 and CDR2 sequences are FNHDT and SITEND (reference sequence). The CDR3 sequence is CASSIQGFNQDTQYF. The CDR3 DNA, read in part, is TGTGCCAGCAGTATACAGGGGTTTAACCAAGAC.

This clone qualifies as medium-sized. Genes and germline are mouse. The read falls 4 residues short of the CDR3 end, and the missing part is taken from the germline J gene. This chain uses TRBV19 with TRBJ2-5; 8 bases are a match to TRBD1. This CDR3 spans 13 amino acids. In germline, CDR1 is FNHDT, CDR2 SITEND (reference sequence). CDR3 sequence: CASSRQGRDTQYF. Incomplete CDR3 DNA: TGTGCCAGCAGCAGACAGGGGAGGGAC.

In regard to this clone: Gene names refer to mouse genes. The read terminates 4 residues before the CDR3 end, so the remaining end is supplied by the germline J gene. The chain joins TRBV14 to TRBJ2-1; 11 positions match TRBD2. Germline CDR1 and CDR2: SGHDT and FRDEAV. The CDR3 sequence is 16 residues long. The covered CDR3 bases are TGTGCCAGCAGTTTCAACTGGGGGGGCGCGAGAGCT. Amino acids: CASSFNWGGARA. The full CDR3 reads CASSFNWGGARAEQFF.

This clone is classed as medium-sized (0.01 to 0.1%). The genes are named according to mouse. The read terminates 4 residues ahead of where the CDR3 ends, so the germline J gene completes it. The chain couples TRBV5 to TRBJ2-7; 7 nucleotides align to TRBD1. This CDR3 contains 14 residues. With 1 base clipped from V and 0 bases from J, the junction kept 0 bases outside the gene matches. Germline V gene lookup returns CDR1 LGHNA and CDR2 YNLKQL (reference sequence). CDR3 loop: CASSQGQGSYEQYF. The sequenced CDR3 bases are TGTGCCAGCAGCCAAGGACAGGGCTCCTAT.

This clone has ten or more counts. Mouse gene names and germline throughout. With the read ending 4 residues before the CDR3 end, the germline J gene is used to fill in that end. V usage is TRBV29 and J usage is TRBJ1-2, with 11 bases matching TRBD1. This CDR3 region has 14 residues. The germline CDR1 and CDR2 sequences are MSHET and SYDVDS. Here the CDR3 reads CASSPGQGASDYTF. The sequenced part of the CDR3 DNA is TGTGCTAGCAGTCCCGGACAGGGGGCATCC. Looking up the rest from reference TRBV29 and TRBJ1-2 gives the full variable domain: DMKVTQMPRYLIKRMGENVLLECGQDMSHETMYWYRQDPGLGLQLIYISYDVDSNSEGDIPKGYRVSRKKREHFSLILDSAKTNQTSVYFCASSPGQGASDYTFGSGTRLLVI.

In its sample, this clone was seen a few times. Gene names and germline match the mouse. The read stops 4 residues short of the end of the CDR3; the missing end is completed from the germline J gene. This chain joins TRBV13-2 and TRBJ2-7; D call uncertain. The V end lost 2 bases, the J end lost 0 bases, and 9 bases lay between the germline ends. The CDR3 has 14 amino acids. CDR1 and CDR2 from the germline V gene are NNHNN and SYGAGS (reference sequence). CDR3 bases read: TGTGCCAGCGGTGACCCGACAAACTCCTAT. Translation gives CASGDPTNSY. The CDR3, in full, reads CASGDPTNSYEQYF.

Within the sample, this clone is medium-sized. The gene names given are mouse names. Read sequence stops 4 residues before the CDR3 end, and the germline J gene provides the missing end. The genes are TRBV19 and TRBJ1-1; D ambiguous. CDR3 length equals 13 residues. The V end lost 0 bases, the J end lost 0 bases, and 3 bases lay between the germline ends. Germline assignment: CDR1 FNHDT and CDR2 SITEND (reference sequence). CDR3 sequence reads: CASSIGANTEVFF. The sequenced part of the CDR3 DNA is TGTGCCAGCAGTATAGGGGCAAACACA.

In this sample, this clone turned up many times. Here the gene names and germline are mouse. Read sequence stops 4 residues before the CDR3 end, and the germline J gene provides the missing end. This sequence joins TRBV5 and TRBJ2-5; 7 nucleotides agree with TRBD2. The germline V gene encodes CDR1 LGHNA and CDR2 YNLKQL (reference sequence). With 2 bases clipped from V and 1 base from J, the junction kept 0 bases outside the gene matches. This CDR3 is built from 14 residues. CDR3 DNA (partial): TGTGCCAGCAGCCAACTGGGGGACCAAGAC. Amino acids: CASSQLGDQD. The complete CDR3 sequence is CASSQLGDQDTQYF.

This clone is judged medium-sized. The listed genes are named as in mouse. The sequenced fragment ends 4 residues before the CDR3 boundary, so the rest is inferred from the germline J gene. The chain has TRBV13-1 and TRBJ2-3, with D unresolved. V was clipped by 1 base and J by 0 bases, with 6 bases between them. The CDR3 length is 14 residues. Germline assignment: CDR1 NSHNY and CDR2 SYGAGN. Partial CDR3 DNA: TGTGCCAGCAGTGATCCCAGTAGTGCAGAA. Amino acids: CASSDPSSAE. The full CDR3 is CASSDPSSAETLYF.

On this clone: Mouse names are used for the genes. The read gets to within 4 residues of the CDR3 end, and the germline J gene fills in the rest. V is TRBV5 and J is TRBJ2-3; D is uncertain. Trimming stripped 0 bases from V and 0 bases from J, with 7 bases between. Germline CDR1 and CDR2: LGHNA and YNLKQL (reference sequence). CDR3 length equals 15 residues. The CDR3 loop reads CASSQEGGSAETLYF. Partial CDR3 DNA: TGTGCCAGCAGCCAAGAAGGTGGGAGTGCAGAA.

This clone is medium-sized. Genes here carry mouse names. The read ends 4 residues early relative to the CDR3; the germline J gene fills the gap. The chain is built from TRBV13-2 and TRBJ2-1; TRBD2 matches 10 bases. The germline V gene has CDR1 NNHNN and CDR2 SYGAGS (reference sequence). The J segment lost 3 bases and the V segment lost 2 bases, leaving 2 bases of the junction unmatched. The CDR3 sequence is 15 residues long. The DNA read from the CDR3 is TGTGCCAGCGGTGAGGGACTGGGGCTCTATGCT. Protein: CASGEGLGLYA. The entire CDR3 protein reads CASGEGLGLYAEQFF.

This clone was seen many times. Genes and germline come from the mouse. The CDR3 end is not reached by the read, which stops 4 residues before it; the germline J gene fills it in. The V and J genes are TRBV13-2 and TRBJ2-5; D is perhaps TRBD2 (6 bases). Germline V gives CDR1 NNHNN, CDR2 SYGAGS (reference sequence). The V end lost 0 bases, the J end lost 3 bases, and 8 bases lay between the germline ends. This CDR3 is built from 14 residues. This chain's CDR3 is CASGDAGLQDTQYF. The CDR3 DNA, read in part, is TGTGCCAGCGGTGATGCGGGACTTCAAGAC.

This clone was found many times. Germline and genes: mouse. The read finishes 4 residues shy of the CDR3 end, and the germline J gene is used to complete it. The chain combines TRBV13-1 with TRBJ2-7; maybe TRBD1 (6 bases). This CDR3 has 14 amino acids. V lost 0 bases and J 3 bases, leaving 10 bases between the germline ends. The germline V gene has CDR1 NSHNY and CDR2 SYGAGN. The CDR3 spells CASSDAGRGYEQYF. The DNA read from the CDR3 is TGTGCCAGCAGTGATGCAGGCAGGGGCTAT.

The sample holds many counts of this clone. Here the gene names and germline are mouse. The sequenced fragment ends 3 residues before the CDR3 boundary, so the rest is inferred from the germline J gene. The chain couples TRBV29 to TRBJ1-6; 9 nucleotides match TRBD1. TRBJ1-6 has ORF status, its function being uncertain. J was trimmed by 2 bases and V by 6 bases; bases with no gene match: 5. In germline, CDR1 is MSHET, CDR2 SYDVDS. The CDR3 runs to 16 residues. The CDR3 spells CASSPTGGAYNSPLYF. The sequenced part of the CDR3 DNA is TGTGCTAGCAGCCCCACAGGGGGCGCCTATAATTCGCCC.

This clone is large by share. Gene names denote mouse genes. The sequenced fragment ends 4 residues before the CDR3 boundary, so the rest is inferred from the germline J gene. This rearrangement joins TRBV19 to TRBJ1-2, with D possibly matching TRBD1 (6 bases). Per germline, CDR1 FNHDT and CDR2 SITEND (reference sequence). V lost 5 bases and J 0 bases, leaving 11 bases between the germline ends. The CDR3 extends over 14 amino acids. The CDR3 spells CASSQDRANSDYTF. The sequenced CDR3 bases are TGTGCCAGCAGCCAGGACAGAGCAAACTCC.

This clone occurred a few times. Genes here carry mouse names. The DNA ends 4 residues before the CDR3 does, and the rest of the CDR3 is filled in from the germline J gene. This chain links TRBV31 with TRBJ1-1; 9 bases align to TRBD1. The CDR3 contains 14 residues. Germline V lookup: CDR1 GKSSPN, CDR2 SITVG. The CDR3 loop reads CAWSLDRGKAEVFF. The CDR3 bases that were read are TGTGCCTGGAGTCTAGACAGGGGGAAGGCA.

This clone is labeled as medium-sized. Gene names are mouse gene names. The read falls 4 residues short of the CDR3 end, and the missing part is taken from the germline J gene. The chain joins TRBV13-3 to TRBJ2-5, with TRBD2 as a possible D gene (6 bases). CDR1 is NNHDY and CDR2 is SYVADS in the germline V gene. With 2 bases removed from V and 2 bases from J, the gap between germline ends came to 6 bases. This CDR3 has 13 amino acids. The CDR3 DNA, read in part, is TGTGCCAGCAGTGACTGGGGCCAAGAC. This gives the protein CASSDWGQD. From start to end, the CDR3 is CASSDWGQDTQYF.

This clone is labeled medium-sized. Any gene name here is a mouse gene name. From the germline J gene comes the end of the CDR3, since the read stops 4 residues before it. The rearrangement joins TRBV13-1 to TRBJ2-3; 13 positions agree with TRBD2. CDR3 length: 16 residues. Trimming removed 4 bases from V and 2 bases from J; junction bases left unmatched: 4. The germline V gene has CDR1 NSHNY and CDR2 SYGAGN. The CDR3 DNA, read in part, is TGTGCCAGCAGTCTTGGACTGGGGGGGCTTGCAGAA. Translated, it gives CASSLGLGGLAE. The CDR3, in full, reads CASSLGLGGLAETLYF.